This passage covers 2 T cell receptor beta chains from one sample sequenced in a study of Graves' ophthalmopathy and Graves' hyperthyroidism. Investigators amplified TCR beta CDR3 regions from RNA transcripts. Second-round multiplex PCR came after a first-round RT-PCR that employed HTBI primers. MiXCR was run by TCRdb on the multiplex PCR reads, yielding one entry per CDR3 protein. The repertoire holds around 1,000,000 distinct CDR3 sequences, with about two fifths as singletons. The sample consisted of peripheral blood or thyroid tissue (not recorded which). The source is an adult man with Graves' hyperthyroidism.

The J gene is TRBJ1-1, the V gene TRBV30; D call uncertain. Between the trimmed V and J ends, which lost 1 base and 9 bases, there was a span of 0 bases. The CDR3 contains 8 residues. The germline V gene encodes CDR1 GTSNPN and CDR2 SVGIG (reference sequence). CDR3 in amino acids: CAWSEAFF. The CDR3 DNA follows: TGTGCCTGGAGTGAAGCTTTCTTT.

The J gene is TRBJ1-2, the V gene TRBV6-5; no clear D gene. Germline V lookup: CDR1 MNHEY, CDR2 SVGAGI. V lost 2 bases to trimming and J lost 6 bases, with 13 bases between them. The CDR3 extends over 14 amino acids. CDR3 amino acids: CASSYDNRRHGYTF. CDR3 in DNA: TGTGCCAGCAGTTACGACAATAGAAGGCATGGCTACACCTTC.